This TCR beta chain appears in the sequencing data of a study of PD-1 blockade in classical Hodgkin lymphoma. Overall study context: The nivolumab dose that patients received was 3 mg/kg, given intravenously every 2 weeks. Regarding the study as a whole: TCR diversity at baseline was reported to be reduced in newly diagnosed patients relative to healthy donors. Exclusion covered patients beginning nivolumab under 1 year post-ASCT.

TCRdb's copy holds only in-frame clones and misses some; the assay was immunoSEQ multiplex PCR. The data contain around 7,000 clones, over 60% of them singletons. Trimming pared 0 bases from V and 3 bases from J, leaving 8 bases between. Germline loops: CDR1 LNHDA, CDR2 SQIVND (reference sequence). CDR3 length equals 14 residues. After autologous stem cell transplantation all patients relapsed, and prior brentuximab vedotin exposure differed between cohorts. A note on this clone: The antigen is undetermined.

This receptor was obtained from a human donor with classical Hodgkin lymphoma. This sample comprised peripheral blood mononuclear cells (PBMCs), obtained at baseline. The J gene is TRBJ1-2, the V gene TRBV19, with a weak D call TRBD1 (5 bases). The CDR3 loop reads CASSIDQGDYGYTF. The CDR3 DNA reads TGTGCCAGTAGTATAGACCAGGGCGACTATGGCTACACCTTC. Drawing the rest from reference TRBV19 and TRBJ1-2, the complete variable domain is DGGITQSPKYLFRKEGQNVTLSCEQNLNHDAMYWYRQDPGQGLRLIYYSQIVNDFQKGDIAEGYSVSREKKESFPLTVTSAQKNPTAFYLCASSIDQGDYGYTFGSGTRLTVV.